This T cell receptor (beta chain) comes out of a study of blood T cell repertoires in COVID-19. As for the study in general: Samples taken during acute and convalescent COVID-19 were collected in the United States, Italy and Spain.

Under the authors' procedure: Cell counts per sample came from amplifying reference gene primers. Profiled with immunoSEQ multiplex PCR; TCRdb holds only in-frame clones, not every one. From that table come the V and J calls and clone size; the DNA was used to work out D and trimming. The repertoire holds approximately 280,000 clones, with 80% to 95% as singletons. V lost 9 bases and J lost 3; bases outside the gene matches: 4. From germline, CDR1 is KGHDR and CDR2 SFDVKD. The CDR3 extends over 13 amino acids. The sample consisted of peripheral blood. V gene TRBV24-1 combines with J gene TRBJ2-1; 7 nucleotides agree with TRBD1. The TCR comes from a young woman with COVID-19, enrolled during active disease. The CDR3 nucleotides read TGTGCCACCGGGACAGCACTCTACAATGAGCAGTTCTTC. Amino acid sequence: CATGTALYNEQFF.